This TCR beta chain was sequenced in a study of blood T cell repertoires in COVID-19. About the study: Nucleic acid was either cDNA or gDNA, and it came from T cells, B-cell-depleted T cells, or PBMCs.

CDR1 SGHRS and CDR2 YFSETQ come from the germline V gene. The CDR3 sequence is 15 residues long. V lost 1 base and J lost 0, with 9 bases in between. Per the original methods: For nucleated cells, counts were estimated from reference gene primer amplification. The table came from immunoSEQ multiplex PCR; TCRdb's copy has only in-frame clones and leaves some out. V, J and clone size were drawn from that table, and D and trimming were deduced from the DNA. This table has hundreds of thousands of clones, about 89% appearing once. Sequenced input: peripheral blood. The receptor was isolated from a woman aged 55-69 years who had recovered from COVID-19. V is TRBV5-1 and J is TRBJ2-3; a weak D match, TRBD2 (5 bases). The CDR3 DNA is TGCGCCAGCAGCTTGACTAGTCCGAGCACAGATACGCAGTATTTT. Translated, it gives CASSLTSPSTDTQYF. The complete variable domain, with remaining parts taken from reference TRBV5-1 and TRBJ2-3, reads KAGVTQTPRYLIKTRGQQVTLSCSPISGHRSVSWYQQTPGQGLQFLFEYFSETQRNKGNFPGRFSGRQFSNSRSEMNVSTLELGDSALYLCASSLTSPSTDTQYFGPGTRLTVL.